This TCR beta chain is from a study of cytomegalovirus exposure and HLA in healthy donors. While the first cohort had 500 to 700 subjects, the donors belonged to the separate validation cohort of roughly 120 subjects. Sequencing used immunoSEQ multiplex PCR; TCRdb keeps in-frame clones, though not all of them. The table has 82,000 or so clones, approximately 93% seen once; the top ten hold about 0.61%. The receptor was isolated from a man between 18 and 35 years old in good health and CMV-seronegative. The material sequenced was PBMCs.

In DNA form, the CDR3 reads TGTGCCAGTCTCAGGACATTGAGCCCTTCCTATGGCTACACCTTC. Protein product: CASLRTLSPSYGYTF. This chain joins TRBV19 and TRBJ1-2; possibly TRBD1 for D (5 bases). Trimming removed 8 bases from V and 4 bases from J, with 20 bases in between. The CDR3 loop spans 15 amino acids. CDR1 and CDR2 from the germline V gene are LNHDA and SQIVND (reference sequence).